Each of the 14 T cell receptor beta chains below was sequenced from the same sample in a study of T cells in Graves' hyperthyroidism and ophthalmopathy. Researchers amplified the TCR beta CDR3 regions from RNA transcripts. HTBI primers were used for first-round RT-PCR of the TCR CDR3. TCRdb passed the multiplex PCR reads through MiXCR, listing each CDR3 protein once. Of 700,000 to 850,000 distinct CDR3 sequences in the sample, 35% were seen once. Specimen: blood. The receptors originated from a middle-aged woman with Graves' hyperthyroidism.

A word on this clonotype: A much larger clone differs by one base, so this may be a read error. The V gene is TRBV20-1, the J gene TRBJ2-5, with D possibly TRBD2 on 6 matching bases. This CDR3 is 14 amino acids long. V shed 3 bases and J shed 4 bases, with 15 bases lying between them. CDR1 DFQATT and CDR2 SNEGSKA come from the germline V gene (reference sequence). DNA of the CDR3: TGCAGTGCTAGCGGGCGACTAGTCACAGAGACCCAGTACTTC. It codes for CSASGRLVTETQYF.

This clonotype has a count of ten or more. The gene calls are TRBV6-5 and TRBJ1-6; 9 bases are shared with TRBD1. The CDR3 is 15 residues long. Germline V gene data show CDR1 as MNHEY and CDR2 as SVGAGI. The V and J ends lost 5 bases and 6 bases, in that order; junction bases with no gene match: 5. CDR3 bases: TGTGCCAGCAGTGACCGGACAGGGGCTAATTCACCCCTCCACTTT. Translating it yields CASSDRTGANSPLHF.

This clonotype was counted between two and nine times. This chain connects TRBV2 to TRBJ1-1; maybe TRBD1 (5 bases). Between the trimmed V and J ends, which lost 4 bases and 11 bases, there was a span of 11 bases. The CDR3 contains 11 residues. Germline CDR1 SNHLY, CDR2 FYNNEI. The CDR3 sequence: CASSGSGTAFF. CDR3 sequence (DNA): TGTGCCAGCAGTGGGTCAGGGACTGCTTTCTTT.

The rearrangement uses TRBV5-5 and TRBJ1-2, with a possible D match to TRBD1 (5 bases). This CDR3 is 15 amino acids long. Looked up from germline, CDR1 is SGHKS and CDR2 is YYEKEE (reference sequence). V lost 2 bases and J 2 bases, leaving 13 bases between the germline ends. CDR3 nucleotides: TGTGCCAGCAGCTTTTCAGGGCTTTTAAACTATGGCTACACCTTC. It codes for CASSFSGLLNYGYTF.

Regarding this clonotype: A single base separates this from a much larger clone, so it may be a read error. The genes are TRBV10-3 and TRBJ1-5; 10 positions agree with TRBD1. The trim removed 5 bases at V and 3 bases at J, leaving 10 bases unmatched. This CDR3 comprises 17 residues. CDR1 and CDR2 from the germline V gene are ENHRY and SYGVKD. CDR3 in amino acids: CAISYRSGTGVNQPQHF. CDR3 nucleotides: TGTGCCATCAGTTACCGTTCCGGGACAGGGGTCAATCAGCCCCAGCATTTT.

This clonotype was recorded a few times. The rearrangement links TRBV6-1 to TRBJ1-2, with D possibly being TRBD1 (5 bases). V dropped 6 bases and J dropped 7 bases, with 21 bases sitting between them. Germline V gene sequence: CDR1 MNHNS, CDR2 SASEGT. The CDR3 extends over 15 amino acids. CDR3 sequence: CASSPNNRPGGGYTF. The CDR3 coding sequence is TGTGCCAGCAGCCCCAATAACAGGCCCGGCGGTGGCTACACCTTC.

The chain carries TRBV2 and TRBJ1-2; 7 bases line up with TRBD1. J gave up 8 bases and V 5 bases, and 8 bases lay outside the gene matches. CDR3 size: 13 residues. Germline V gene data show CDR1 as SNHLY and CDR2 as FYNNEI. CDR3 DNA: TGTGCCAGCAGTCCTTCGACAGGGAAAGGCTACACCTTC. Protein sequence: CASSPSTGKGYTF.

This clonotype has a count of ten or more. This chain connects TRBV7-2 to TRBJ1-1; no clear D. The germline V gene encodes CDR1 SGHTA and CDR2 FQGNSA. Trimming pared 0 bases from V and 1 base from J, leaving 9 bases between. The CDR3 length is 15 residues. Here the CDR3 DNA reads TGTGCCAGCAGCTTAGCGTGGTCTGGGAACACTGAAGCTTTCTTT. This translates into CASSLAWSGNTEAFF. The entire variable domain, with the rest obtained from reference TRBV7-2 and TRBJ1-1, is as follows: GAGVSQSPSNKVTEKGKDVELRCDPISGHTALYWYRQSLGQGLEFLIYFQGNSAPDKSGLPSDRFSAERTGGSVSTLTIQRTQQEDSAVYLCASSLAWSGNTEAFFGQGTRLTVV.

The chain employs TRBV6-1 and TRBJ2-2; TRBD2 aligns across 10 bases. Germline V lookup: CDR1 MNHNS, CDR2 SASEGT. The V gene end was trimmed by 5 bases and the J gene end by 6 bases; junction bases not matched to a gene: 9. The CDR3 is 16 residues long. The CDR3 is CASSILAGDGPGELFF. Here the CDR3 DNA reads TGTGCCAGCAGTATCCTAGCGGGAGACGGCCCCGGGGAGCTGTTTTTT.

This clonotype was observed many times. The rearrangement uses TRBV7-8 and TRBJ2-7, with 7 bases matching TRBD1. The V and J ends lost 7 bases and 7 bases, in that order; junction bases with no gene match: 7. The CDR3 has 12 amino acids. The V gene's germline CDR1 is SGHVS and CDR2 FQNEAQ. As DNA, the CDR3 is TGTGCCAGCAAGGGGGCGGGTCGGGAGCAGTACTTC. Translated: CASKGAGREQYF.

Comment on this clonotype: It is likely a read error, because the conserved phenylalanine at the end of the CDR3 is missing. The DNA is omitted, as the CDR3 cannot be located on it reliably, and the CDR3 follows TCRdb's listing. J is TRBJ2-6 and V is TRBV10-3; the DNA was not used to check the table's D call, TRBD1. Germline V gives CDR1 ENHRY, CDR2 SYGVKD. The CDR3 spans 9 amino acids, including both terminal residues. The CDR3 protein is CAISESAGQ.

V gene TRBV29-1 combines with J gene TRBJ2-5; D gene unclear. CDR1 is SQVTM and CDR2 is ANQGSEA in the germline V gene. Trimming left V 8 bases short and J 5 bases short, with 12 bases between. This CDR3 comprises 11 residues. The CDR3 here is CSLDSSETQYF. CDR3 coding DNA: TGCAGCTTAGATTCCTCGGAGACCCAGTACTTC.

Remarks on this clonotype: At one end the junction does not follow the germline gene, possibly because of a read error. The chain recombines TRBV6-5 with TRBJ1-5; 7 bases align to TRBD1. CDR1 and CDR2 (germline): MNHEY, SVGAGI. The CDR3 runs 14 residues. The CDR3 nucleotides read TGTGTCAGCAGGGGGTCTTGGGATAATCAGCCCCAGCATTTT. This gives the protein CVSRGSWDNQPQHF.

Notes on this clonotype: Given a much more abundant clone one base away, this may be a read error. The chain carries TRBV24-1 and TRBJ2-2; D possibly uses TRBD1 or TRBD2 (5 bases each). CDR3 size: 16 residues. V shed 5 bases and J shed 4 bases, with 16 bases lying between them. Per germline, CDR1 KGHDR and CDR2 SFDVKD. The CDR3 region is CATSAEGPKLTGELFF. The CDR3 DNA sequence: TGTGCCACCAGTGCCGAGGGGCCGAAACTCACCGGGGAGCTGTTTTTT.